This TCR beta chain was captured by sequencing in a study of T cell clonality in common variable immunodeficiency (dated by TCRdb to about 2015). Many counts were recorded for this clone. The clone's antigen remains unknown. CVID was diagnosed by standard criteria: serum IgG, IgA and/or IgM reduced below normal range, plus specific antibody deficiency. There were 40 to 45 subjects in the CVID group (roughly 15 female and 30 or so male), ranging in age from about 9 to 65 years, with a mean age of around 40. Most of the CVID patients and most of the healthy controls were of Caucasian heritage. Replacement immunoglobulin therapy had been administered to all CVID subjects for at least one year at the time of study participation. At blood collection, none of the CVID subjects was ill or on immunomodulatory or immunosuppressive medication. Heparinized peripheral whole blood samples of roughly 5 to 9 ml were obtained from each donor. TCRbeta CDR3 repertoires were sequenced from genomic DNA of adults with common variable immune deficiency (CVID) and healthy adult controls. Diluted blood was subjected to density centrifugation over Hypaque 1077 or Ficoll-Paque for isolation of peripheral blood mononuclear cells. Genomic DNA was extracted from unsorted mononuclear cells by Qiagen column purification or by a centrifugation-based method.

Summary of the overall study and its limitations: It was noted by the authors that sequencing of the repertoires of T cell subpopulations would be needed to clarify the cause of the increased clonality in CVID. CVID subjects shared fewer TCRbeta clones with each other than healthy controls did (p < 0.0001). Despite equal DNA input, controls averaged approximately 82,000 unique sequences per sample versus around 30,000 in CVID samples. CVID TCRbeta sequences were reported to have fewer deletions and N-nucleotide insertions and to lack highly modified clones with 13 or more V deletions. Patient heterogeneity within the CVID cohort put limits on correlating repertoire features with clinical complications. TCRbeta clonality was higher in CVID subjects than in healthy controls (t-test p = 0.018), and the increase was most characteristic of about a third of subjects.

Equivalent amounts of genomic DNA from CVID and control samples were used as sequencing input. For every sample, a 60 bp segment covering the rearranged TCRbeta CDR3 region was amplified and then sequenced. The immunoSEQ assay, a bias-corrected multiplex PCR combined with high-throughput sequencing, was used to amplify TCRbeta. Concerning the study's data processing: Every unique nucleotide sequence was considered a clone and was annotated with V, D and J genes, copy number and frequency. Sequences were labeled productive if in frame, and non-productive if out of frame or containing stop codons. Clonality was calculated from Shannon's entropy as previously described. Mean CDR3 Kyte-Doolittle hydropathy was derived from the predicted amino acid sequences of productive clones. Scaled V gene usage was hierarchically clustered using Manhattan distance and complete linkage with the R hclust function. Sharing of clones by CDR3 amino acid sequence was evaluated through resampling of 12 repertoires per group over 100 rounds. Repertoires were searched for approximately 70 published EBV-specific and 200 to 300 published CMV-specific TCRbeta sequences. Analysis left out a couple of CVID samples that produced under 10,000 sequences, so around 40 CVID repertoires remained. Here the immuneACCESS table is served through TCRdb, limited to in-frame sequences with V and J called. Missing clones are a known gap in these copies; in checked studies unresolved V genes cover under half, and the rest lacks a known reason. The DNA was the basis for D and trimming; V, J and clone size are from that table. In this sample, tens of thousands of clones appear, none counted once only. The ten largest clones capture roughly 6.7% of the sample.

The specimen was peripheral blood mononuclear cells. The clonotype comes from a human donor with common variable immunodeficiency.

The CDR3 has the sequence CASSFDTEAFF. CDR3 DNA, as far as it was read: TGTGCCAGCAGCTTCGACACTGAA. In this chain, TRBV7-2 is recombined with TRBJ1-1; the D gene cannot be resolved reliably. The read comes to an end 3 residues before the CDR3 does, leaving the germline J gene to fill in the end. Including the terminal cysteine and phenylalanine, the CDR3 comprises 11 residues. The 24 bases shown cover part of the CDR3, and their frame starts at base 1. CDR1 SGHTA and CDR2 FQGNSA were looked up in the germline V gene. Deletion took 3 bases off V and 3 bases off J, with a span of 2 bases between the germline ends.